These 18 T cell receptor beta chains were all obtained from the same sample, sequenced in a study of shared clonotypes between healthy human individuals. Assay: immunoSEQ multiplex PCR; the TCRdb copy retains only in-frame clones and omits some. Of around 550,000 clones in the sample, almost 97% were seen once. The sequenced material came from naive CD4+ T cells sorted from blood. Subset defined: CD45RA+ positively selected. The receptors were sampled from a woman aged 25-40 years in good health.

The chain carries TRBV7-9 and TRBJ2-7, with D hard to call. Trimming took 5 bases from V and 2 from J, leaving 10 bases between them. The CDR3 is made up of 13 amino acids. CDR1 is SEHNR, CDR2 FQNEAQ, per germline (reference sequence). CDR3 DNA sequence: TGTGCCAGCAGCCCGGACGTTCCCTACGAGCAGTACTTC. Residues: CASSPDVPYEQYF.

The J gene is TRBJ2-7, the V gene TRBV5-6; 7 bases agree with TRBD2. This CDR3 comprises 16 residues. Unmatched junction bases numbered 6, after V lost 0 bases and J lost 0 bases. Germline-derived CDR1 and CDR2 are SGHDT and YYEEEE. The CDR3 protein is CASSLGGGRASYEQYF. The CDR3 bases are TGTGCCAGCAGCTTGGGGGGAGGGCGGGCCTCCTACGAGCAGTACTTC.

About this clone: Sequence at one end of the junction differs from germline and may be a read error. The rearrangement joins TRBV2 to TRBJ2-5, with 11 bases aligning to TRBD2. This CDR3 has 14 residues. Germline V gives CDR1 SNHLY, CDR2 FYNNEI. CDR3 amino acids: CAGSGLAAQESQYF. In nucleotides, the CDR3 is TGTGCCGGGTCGGGACTAGCGGCTCAAGAGTCCCAGTACTTC.

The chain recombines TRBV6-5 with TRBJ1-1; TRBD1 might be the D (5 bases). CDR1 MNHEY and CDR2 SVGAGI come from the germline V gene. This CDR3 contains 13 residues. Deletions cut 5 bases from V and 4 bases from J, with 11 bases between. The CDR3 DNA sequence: TGTGCCAGCAGTGCAGGACAACCCACTGAAGCTTTCTTT. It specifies CASSAGQPTEAFF.

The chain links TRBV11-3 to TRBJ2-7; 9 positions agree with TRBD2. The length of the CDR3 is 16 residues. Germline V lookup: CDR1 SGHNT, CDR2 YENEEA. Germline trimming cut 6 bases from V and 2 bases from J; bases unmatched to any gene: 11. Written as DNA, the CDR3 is TGTGCCAGCAGACACCCGAGCGGGAGGCCCCCCTACGAGCAGTACTTC. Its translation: CASRHPSGRPPYEQYF.

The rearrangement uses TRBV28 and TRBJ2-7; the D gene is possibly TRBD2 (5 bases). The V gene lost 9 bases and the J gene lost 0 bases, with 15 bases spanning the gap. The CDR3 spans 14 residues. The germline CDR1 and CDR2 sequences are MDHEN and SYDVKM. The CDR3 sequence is CASLREINSYEQYF. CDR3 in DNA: TGTGCCAGTTTGAGGGAGATCAACTCCTACGAGCAGTACTTC. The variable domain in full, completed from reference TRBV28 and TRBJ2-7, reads DVKVTQSSRYLVKRTGEKVFLECVQDMDHENMFWYRQDPGLGLRLIYFSYDVKMKEKGDIPEGYSVSREKKERFSLILESASTNQTSMYLCASLREINSYEQYFGPGTRLTVT.

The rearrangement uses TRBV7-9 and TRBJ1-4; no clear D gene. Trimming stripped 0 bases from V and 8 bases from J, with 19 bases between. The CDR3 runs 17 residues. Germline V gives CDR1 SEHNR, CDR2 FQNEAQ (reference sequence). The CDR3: CASSLAAASDRNEKLFF. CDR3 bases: TGTGCCAGCAGCTTAGCCGCGGCAAGCGATCGTAACGAAAAACTGTTTTTT.

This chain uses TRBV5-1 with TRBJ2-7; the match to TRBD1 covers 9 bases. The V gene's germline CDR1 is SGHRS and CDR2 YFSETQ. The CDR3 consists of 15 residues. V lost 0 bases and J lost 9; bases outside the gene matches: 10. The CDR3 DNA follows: TGCGCCAGCAGCTTGGGGGGACAGGGCTACGAGCTGCAGTACTTC. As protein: CASSLGGQGYELQYF. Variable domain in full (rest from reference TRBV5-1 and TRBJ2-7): KAGVTQTPRYLIKTRGQQVTLSCSPISGHRSVSWYQQTPGQGLQFLFEYFSETQRNKGNFPGRFSGRQFSNSRSEMNVSTLELGDSALYLCASSLGGQGYELQYFGPGTRLTVT.

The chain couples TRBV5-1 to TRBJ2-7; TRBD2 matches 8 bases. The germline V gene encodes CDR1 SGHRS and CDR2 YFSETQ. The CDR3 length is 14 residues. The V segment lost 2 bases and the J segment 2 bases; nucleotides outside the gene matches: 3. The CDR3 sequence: CASSLPGLAYEQYF. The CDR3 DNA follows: TGCGCCAGCAGCTTACCGGGACTAGCCTACGAGCAGTACTTC.

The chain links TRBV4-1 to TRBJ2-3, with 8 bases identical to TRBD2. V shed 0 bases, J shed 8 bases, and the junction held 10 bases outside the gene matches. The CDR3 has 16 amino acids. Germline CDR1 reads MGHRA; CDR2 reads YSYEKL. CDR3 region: CASSQEVAGPPGTQYF. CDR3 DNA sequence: TGCGCCAGCAGCCAAGAAGTAGCGGGACCGCCGGGTACGCAGTATTTT.

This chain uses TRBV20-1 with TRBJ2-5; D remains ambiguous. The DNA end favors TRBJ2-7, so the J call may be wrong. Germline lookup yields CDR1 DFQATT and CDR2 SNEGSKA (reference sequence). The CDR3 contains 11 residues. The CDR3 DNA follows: TGCAGTGGATCGGCAGAAAACGAGCAGTACTTC. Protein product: CSGSAENEQYF.

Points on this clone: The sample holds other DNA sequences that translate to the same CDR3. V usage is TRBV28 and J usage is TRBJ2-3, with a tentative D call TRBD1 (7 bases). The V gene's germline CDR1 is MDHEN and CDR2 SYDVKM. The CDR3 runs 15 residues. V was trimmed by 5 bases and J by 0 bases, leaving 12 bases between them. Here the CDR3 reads CASSRGDRSTDTQYF. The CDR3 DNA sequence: TGTGCCAGCAGTAGGGGGGACAGAAGCACAGATACGCAGTATTTT.

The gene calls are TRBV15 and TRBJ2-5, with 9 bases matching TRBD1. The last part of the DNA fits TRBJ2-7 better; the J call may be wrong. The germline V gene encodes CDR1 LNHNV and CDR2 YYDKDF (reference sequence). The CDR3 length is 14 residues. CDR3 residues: CATSRDRGSYEQYF. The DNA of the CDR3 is TGTGCCACCAGCAGGGACAGGGGCTCCTACGAGCAGTACTTC.

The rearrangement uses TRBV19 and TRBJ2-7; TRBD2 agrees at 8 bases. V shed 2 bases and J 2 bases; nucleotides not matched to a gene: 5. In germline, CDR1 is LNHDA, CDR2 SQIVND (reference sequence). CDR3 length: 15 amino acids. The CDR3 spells CASSIPGLETYEQYF. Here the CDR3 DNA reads TGTGCCAGTAGTATACCGGGACTAGAAACCTACGAGCAGTACTTC. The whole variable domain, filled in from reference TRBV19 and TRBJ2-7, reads DGGITQSPKYLFRKEGQNVTLSCEQNLNHDAMYWYRQDPGQGLRLIYYSQIVNDFQKGDIAEGYSVSREKKESFPLTVTSAQKNPTAFYLCASSIPGLETYEQYFGPGTRLTVT.

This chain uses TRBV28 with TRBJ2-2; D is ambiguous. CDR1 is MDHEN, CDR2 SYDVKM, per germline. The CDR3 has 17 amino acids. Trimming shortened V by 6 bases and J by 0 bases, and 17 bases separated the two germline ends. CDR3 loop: CASRPMGWAANTGELFF. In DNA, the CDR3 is TGTGCCAGCAGACCCATGGGTTGGGCGGCGAACACCGGGGAGCTGTTTTTT. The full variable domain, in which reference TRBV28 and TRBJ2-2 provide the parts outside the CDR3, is DVKVTQSSRYLVKRTGEKVFLECVQDMDHENMFWYRQDPGLGLRLIYFSYDVKMKEKGDIPEGYSVSREKKERFSLILESASTNQTSMYLCASRPMGWAANTGELFFGEGSRLTVL.

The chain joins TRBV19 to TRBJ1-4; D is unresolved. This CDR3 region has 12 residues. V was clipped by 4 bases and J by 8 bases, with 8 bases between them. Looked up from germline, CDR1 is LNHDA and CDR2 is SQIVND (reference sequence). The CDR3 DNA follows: TGTGCCAGTAGTAAAAGGATGGAAAAACTGTTTTTT. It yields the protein CASSKRMEKLFF.

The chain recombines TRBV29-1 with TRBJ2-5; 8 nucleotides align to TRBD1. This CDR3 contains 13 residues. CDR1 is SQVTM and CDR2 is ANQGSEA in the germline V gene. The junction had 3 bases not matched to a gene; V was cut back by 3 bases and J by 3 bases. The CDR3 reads CSVEDRVKETQYF. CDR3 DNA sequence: TGCAGCGTTGAGGACAGGGTAAAAGAGACCCAGTACTTC.

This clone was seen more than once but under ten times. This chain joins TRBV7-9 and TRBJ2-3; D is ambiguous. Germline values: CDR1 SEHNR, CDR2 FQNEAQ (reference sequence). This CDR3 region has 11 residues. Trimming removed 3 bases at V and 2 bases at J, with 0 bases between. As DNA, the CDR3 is TGTGCCAGCAGCTTCACAGATACGCAGTATTTT. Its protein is CASSFTDTQYF. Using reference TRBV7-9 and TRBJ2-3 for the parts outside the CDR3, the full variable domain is DTGVSQNPRHKITKRGQNVTFRCDPISEHNRLYWYRQTLGQGPEFLTYFQNEAQLEKSRLLSDRFSAERPKGSFSTLEIQRTEQGDSAMYLCASSFTDTQYFGPGTRLTVL.